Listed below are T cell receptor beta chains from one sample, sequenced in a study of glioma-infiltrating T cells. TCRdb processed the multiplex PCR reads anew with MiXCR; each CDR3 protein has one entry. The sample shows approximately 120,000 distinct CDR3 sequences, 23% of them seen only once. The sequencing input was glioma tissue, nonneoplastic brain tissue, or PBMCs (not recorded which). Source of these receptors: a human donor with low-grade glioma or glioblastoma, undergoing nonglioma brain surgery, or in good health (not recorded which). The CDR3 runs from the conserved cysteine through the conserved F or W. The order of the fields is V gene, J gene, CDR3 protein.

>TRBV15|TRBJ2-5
CATSRDRRRQETQYF
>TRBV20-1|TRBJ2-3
CSASQDATSTDTQYF
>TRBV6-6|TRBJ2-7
CASIPTQRPYEQYF
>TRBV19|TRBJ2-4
CASRRTGTGELAKNIQYF
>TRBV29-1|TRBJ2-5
CSVETVKETQYF
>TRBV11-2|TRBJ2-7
CASSSLRSSGRHYEQYF
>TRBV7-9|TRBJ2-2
CASSVRDRGHHTGELFF
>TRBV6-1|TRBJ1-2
CASSEALGVVIQMNYGYTF
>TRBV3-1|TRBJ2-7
CASGEGEQYF
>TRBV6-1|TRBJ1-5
CASRKQAEVGPQHF
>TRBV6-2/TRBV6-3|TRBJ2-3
CASSYSDRGAFSTDTQYF
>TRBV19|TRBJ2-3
CASRTRGAYTDTQYF
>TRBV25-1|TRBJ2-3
CASSIQGTTDTQYF
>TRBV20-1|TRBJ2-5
CSARAPDGEAQYF
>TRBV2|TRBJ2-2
CACRTSGNTGELFF
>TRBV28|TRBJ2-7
CASRLAYEQYF
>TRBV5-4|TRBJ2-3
CASSSFGATDTQYF
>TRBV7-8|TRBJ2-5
CASSAETGFQETQYF
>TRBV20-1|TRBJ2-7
CSARDINYEQYF
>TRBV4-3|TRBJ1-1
CASSQDAAETEAFF
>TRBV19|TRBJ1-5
CASTPAVRQPQHF
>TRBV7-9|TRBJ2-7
CASSLGTGESGEQYF